The T cell receptor beta chain under discussion was sequenced for a study of regulatory T cells in long-lasting Graves disease. The TCR beta library used iRepertoire HTBI primers with Arm-PCR amplification of CDR3. TCRdb called the multiplex PCR reads again in MiXCR, with one record for every CDR3 protein. The sample lists 400,000 to 500,000 distinct CDR3 sequences, about 17% occurring once. This clonotype was seen more than once but under ten times. Its matching antigen is unknown. With a much larger clone just one base away, this may be a read error. The CDR3 covers 15 residues. V was cut by 5 bases and J by 5 bases, with 19 bases left in between. CDR1 and CDR2 (germline): SGHVS, FNYEAQ. Points from the study as a whole: Patients whose Graves' disease persisted exhibited lower TCR diversity than those newly diagnosed. Segments TRBV28, TRBJ1-2 and TRBJ2-5 showed preferential usage in persistent disease.

The time point is: newly diagnosed GD, antithyroid drugs for less than 3 months. RNA extracted from PBMCs served as the sequencing template. These records were also assigned to another study, of T cells in Graves' hyperthyroidism and ophthalmopathy. This second study notes: Hyperthyroidism in the patients, aged 18 to 65, was newly diagnosed and under 2 months in duration. Initially, a first-round RT-PCR of the TCR CDR3 employed the HTBI primer set.

The chain couples TRBV7-6 to TRBJ2-7; D may be TRBD2 (5 bases). This TCR was recovered from a woman younger than 30 with Graves disease. The sequencing here drew on peripheral blood mononuclear cells (PBMCs), taken at new diagnosis, from a patient treated with antithyroid drugs. The CDR3 spells CASSPLGTNGDEQYF. The CDR3 DNA is TGTGCCAGCAGCCCCCTGGGAACTAACGGGGACGAGCAGTACTTC.